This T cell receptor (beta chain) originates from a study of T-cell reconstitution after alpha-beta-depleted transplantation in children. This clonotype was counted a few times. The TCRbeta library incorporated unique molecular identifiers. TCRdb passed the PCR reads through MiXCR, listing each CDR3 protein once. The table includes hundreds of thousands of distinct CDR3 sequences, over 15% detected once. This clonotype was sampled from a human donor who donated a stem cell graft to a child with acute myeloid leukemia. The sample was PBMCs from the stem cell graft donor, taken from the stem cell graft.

Here the CDR3 DNA reads TGTGCCAGCAGCTTAGCGGACGTAGCGGCCTACGAGCAGTACTTC. It translates to CASSLADVAAYEQYF. V usage is TRBV7-2 and J usage is TRBJ2-7; maybe TRBD2 (6 bases). The length of the CDR3 is 15 residues. Germline CDR1 and CDR2: SGHTA and FQGNSA. Trimming removed 0 bases at V and 2 bases at J, with 11 bases between.